Sequencing of this TCR beta chain was carried out in a study of OX40 agonist ivuxolimab in advanced cancers. Study context: Every 2 weeks, ivuxolimab was infused into the patients intravenously at between 0.01 and 10 mg/kg. Findings and caveats of the study: In CD8+ T cells, expanded clones were on average more numerous than in CD4+.

The CDR3 covers 14 residues. V lost 5 bases to trimming and J lost 9 bases, with 17 bases between them. Germline V gives CDR1 MNHEY, CDR2 SVGAGI. Turning to this clone: What it binds is unknown.

Sampled blood was obtained at baseline, cycle 4 day 1, and cycle 7 day 1. Some clones are missing from TCRdb's copy, which holds only in-frame ones; the method was immunoSEQ multiplex PCR. The sample contains almost 50,000 clones, approximately 81% of which appear only once. The chain couples TRBV6-5 to TRBJ1-3, with D maybe TRBD1 (5 bases). The sample was CD4+ or CD8+ T cells sorted from blood, taken in a trial of the OX40 agonist ivuxolimab. This clonotype was sampled from an adult with an advanced solid tumor such as melanoma, head and neck, liver or kidney cancer. CDR3 nucleotides: TGTGCCAGCAGTCCAGGGCTCTGGGGTCCCACCATATATTTT. This encodes CASSPGLWGPTIYF.